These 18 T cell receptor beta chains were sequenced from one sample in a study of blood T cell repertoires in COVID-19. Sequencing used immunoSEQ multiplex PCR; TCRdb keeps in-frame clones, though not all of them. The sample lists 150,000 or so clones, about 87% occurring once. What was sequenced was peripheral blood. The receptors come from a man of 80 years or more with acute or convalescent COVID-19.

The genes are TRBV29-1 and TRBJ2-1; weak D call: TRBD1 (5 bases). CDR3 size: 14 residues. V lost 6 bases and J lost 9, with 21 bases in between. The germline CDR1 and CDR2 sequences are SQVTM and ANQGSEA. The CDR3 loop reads CSVQITQGVGEQFF. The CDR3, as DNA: TGCAGCGTGCAAATCACCCAGGGTGTCGGTGAGCAGTTCTTC.

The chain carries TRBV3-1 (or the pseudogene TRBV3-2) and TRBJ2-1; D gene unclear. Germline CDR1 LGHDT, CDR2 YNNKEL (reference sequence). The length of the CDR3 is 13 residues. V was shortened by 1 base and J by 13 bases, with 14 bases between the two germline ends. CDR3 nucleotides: TGTGCCAGCAGCCAAGCCCGGAGTCGGTACCAGTTCTTC. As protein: CASSQARSRYQFF.

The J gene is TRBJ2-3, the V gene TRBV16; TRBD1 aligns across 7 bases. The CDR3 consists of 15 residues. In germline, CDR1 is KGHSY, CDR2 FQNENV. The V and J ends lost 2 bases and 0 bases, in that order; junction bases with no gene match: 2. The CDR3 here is CASSQDRVSTDTQYF. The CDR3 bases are TGTGCCAGCAGCCAAGACAGGGTCAGCACAGATACGCAGTATTTT. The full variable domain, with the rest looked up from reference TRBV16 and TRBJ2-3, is GEEVAQTPKHLVRGEGQKAKLYCAPIKGHSYVFWYQQVLKNEFKFLISFQNENVFDETGMPKERFSAKCLPNSPCSLEIQATKLEDSAVYFCASSQDRVSTDTQYFGPGTRLTVL.

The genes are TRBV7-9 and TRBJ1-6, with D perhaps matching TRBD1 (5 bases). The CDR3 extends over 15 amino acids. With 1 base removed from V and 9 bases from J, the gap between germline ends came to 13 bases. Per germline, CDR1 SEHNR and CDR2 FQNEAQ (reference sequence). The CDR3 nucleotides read TGTGCCAGCAGCTTAGGTGGTCAGGGCGGTTCACCCCTCCACTTT. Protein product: CASSLGGQGGSPLHF.

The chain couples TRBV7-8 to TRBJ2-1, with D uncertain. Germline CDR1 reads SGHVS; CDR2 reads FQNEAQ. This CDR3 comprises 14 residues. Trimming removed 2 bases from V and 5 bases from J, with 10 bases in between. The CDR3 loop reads CASSLQNNNNEQFF. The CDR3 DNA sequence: TGTGCCAGCAGCTTACAGAATAATAACAATGAGCAGTTCTTC. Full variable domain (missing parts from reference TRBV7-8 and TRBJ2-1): GAGVSQSPRYKVAKRGQDVALRCDPISGHVSLFWYQQALGQGPEFLTYFQNEAQLDKSGLPSDRFFAERPEGSVSTLKIQRTQQEDSAVYLCASSLQNNNNEQFFGPGTRLTVL.

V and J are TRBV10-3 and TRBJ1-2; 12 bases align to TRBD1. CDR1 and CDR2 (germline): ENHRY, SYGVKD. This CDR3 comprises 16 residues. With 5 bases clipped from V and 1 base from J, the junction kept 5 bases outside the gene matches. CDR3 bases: TGTGCCATCAGTCTGGGACAGGGGGCGTTTAACTATGGCTACACCTTC. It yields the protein CAISLGQGAFNYGYTF.

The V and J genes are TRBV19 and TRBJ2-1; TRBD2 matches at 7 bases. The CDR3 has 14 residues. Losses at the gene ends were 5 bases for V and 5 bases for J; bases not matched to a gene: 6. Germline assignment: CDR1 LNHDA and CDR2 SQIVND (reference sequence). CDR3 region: CASSLLAAHNEQFF. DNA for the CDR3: TGTGCCAGTAGTTTGCTAGCGGCCCACAATGAGCAGTTCTTC.

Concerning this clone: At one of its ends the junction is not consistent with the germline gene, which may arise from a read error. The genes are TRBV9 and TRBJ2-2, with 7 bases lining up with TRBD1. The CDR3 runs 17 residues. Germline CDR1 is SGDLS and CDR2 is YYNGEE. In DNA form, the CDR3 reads TGTGCCAGCAGCCGGGCACCCGAGACAGGGAACATCGGGGAGCTGTTTTTT. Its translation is CASSRAPETGNIGELFF.

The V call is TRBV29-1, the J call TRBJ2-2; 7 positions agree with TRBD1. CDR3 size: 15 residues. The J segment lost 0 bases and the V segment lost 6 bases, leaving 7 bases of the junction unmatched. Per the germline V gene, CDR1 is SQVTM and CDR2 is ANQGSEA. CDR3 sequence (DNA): TGCAGCGTCGCGAGAGGGACAGCGAACACCGGGGAGCTGTTTTTT. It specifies CSVARGTANTGELFF.

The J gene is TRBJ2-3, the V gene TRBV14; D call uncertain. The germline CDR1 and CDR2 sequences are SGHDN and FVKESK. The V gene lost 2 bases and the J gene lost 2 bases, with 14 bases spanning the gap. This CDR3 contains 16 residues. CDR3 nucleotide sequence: TGTGCCAGCAGCCAACCCCTCTTGAGGCACACAGATACGCAGTATTTT. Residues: CASSQPLLRHTDTQYF.

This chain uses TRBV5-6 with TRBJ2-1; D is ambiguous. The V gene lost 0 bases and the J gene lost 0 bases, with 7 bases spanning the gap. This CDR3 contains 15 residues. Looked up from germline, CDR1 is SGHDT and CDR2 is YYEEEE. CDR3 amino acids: CASSLGAASYNEQFF. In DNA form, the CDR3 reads TGTGCCAGCAGCTTGGGGGCAGCCTCCTACAATGAGCAGTTCTTC.

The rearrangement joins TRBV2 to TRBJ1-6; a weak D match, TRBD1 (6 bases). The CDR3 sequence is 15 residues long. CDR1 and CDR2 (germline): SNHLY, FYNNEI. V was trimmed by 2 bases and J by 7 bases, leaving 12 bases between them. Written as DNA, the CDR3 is TGTGCCAGCAGTGAAAGGGCAGGGGAGAATTCACCCCTCCACTTT. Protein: CASSERAGENSPLHF.

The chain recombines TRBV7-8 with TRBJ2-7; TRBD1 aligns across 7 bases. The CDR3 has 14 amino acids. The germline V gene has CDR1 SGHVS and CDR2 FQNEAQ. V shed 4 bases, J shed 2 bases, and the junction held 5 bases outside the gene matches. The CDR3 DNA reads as TGTGCCAGCAGCTCAAATACAGGGGCCTACGAGCAGTACTTC. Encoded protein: CASSSNTGAYEQYF.

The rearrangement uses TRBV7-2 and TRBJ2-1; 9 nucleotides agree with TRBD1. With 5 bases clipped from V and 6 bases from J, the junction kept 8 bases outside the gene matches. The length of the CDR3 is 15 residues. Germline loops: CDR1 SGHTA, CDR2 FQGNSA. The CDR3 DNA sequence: TGTGCCAGCAGCAACCGGGACAGGGTTCGCAATGAGCAGTTCTTC. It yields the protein CASSNRDRVRNEQFF.

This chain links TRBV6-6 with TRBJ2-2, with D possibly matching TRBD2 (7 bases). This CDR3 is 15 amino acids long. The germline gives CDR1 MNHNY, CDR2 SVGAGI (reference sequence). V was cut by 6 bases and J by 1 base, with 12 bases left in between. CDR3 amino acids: CASRPGGRNTGELFF. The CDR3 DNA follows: TGTGCCAGCAGACCCGGGGGGCGGAACACCGGGGAGCTGTTTTTT.

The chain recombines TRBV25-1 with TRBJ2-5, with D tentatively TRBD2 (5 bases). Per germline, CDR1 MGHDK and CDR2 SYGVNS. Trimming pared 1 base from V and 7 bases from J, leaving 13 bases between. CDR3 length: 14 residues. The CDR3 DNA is TGTGCCAGCAGTGAATTCGGTCCCGAGGGGACCCAGTACTTC. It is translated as CASSEFGPEGTQYF. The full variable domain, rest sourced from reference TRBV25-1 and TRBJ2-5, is EADIYQTPRYLVIGTGKKITLECSQTMGHDKMYWYQQDPGMELHLIHYSYGVNSTEKGDLSSESTVSRIRTEHFPLTLESARPSHTSQYLCASSEFGPEGTQYFGPGTRLLVL.

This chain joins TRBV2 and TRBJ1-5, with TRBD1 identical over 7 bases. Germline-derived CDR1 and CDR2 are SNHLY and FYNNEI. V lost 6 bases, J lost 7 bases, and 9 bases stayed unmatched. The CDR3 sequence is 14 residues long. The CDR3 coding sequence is TGTGCCAGCAGCGTACAGGGGAATCTACAGCCCCAGCATTTT. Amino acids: CASSVQGNLQPQHF.

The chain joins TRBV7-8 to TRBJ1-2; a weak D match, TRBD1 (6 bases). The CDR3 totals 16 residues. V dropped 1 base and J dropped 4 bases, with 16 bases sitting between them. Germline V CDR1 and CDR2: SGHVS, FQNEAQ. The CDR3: CASSLEGARGSYGYTF. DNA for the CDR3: TGTGCCAGCAGCTTAGAAGGGGCCAGGGGATCCTATGGCTACACCTTC.